Described below is a single T cell receptor beta chain sequence and its context. TCRdb's table, derived via immunoSEQ multiplex PCR, lists solely in-frame clones and lacks some. The table includes roughly 93,000 clones, around 92% detected once. This record comes from a study of T cell changes during pregnancy in multiple sclerosis. The germline V gene encodes CDR1 SNHLY and CDR2 FYNNEI. Unmatched junction bases numbered 11, after V lost 11 bases and J lost 10 bases. The CDR3 length is 12 residues. This rearrangement joins TRBV2 to TRBJ2-1; TRBD1 aligns across 7 bases. This sequence originates from a female donor with multiple sclerosis, enrolled in a pregnancy study. The source was peripheral blood, collected after pregnancy. CDR3 in amino acids: CAGGQPTGEQFF. CDR3 DNA: TGTGCCGGGGGACAGCCCACAGGGGAGCAGTTCTTC.